These T cell receptor beta chains were read from a single sample in a study of CD8+CD57+ T cells in acquired aplastic anemia. MiXCR was run by TCRdb on the reads, yielding one entry per CDR3 protein. The top ten clones hold about 3% of a sample with about 120,000 distinct CDR3 sequences, nearly 40% of them seen once. The sequenced material came from sorted CD4+, CD8+, or CD8+CD57+ T cells (not recorded which) from PBMCs. The source of these receptors is a human donor with aplastic anemia. The CDR3 runs from the conserved cysteine through the conserved F or W. Fields, in order: J gene, clone size, V gene, CDR3 protein. Rows give clone size only sometimes, using once, few, many, or a class for an expanded clone.

j_gene: TRBJ1-5
abundance: many
v_gene: TRBV2
CDR3aa: CASSEGPQPQHF

j_gene: TRBJ1-6
abundance: many
v_gene: TRBV12-3/TRBV12-4
CDR3aa: CASSLTSPGSPLHF

j_gene: TRBJ1-2
abundance: -
v_gene: TRBV5-5
CDR3aa: CASSLEQGDGYTF

j_gene: TRBJ1-6
abundance: many
v_gene: TRBV18
CDR3aa: CASSPALGSPLHF

j_gene: TRBJ2-3
abundance: -
v_gene: TRBV7-2
CDR3aa: CTSSPLRNAQYF

j_gene: TRBJ1-2
abundance: -
v_gene: TRBV19
CDR3aa: CASSIGTGGAGYTF

j_gene: TRBJ2-3
abundance: many
v_gene: TRBV5-1
CDR3aa: CASRGRDSTDTQYF

j_gene: TRBJ2-3
abundance: many
v_gene: TRBV11-2
CDR3aa: CASSLDFALGDTQYF

j_gene: TRBJ1-2
abundance: -
v_gene: TRBV12-3/TRBV12-4
CDR3aa: CASNSGGADGYTF

j_gene: TRBJ2-3
abundance: -
v_gene: TRBV4-1
CDR3aa: CASSQDLGLAGASVDTQYF

j_gene: TRBJ2-1
abundance: many
v_gene: TRBV24-1
CDR3aa: CATSDPVGADNEQFF

j_gene: TRBJ1-2
abundance: -
v_gene: TRBV19
CDR3aa: CASNRDRSFRYTF

j_gene: TRBJ2-6
abundance: many
v_gene: TRBV2
CDR3aa: CASSVGGALGANVLTF

j_gene: TRBJ1-1
abundance: many
v_gene: TRBV11-2
CDR3aa: CASISGHRNTEAFF

j_gene: TRBJ1-1
abundance: many
v_gene: TRBV7-9
CDR3aa: CASSPYFDGTEAFF

j_gene: TRBJ1-1
abundance: many
v_gene: TRBV7-6
CDR3aa: CASSTRATSTEAFF

j_gene: TRBJ2-7
abundance: -
v_gene: TRBV15
CDR3aa: CATSSESGGPLYEQYF

j_gene: TRBJ2-2
abundance: many
v_gene: TRBV7-2
CDR3aa: CASSLVGQPNTGELFF

j_gene: TRBJ1-6
abundance: -
v_gene: TRBV7-6
CDR3aa: CASSVGTGSPLHF

j_gene: TRBJ1-2
abundance: many
v_gene: TRBV29-1
CDR3aa: CSAATGGGYGYTF

j_gene: TRBJ2-3
abundance: many
v_gene: TRBV7-2
CDR3aa: CASSLALAQDTQYF

j_gene: TRBJ1-5
abundance: -
v_gene: TRBV29-1
CDR3aa: CSPQVEGNQPQHF

j_gene: TRBJ1-1
abundance: -
v_gene: TRBV6-5
CDR3aa: CASSYSGTKNTEAFF

j_gene: TRBJ1-5
abundance: -
v_gene: TRBV25-1
CDR3aa: CASSPWDGDQPQHF

j_gene: TRBJ1-2
abundance: many
v_gene: TRBV20-1
CDR3aa: CSARPSPNYGYTF

j_gene: TRBJ2-7
abundance: -
v_gene: TRBV7-9
CDR3aa: CASSLAGTTYEKYF

j_gene: TRBJ2-1
abundance: many
v_gene: TRBV7-7
CDR3aa: CASSLVAGSGEQFF

j_gene: TRBJ2-2
abundance: many
v_gene: TRBV7-3
CDR3aa: CASSLSGGDTGELFF

j_gene: TRBJ1-6
abundance: many
v_gene: TRBV6-5
CDR3aa: CASSYSRVYNSPLHF

j_gene: TRBJ1-5
abundance: -
v_gene: TRBV19
CDR3aa: CASSIRAGGKQPQHF

j_gene: TRBJ1-1
abundance: -
v_gene: TRBV15
CDR3aa: CATSRDSVGLNEAFF

j_gene: TRBJ2-3
abundance: many
v_gene: TRBV2
CDR3aa: CASSKGDTQYF

j_gene: TRBJ2-4
abundance: -
v_gene: TRBV7-2
CDR3aa: CASSPGILARNIQYF

j_gene: TRBJ1-2
abundance: -
v_gene: TRBV27
CDR3aa: CASSRTGQDYGYTF

j_gene: TRBJ1-5
abundance: many
v_gene: TRBV19
CDR3aa: CASSRRQGASNQPQHF

j_gene: TRBJ2-7
abundance: many
v_gene: TRBV13
CDR3aa: CASSLDRGLTYEQYF

j_gene: TRBJ2-7
abundance: many
v_gene: TRBV5-6
CDR3aa: CASSWGAGYEQYF

j_gene: TRBJ1-1
abundance: -
v_gene: TRBV20-1
CDR3aa: CSASKGAWTEAFF

j_gene: TRBJ2-5
abundance: -
v_gene: TRBV24-1
CDR3aa: CAASDFRGGEGTQYF

j_gene: TRBJ1-3
abundance: -
v_gene: TRBV18
CDR3aa: CASSPLEGLSGNTIYF

j_gene: TRBJ1-3
abundance: -
v_gene: TRBV29-1
CDR3aa: CSVLGGTGNTIYF

j_gene: TRBJ1-4
abundance: many
v_gene: TRBV6-1
CDR3aa: CASSEQRGAEEKLFF

j_gene: TRBJ2-7
abundance: many
v_gene: TRBV29-1
CDR3aa: CSGSSGTGYPYEQYF

j_gene: TRBJ1-1
abundance: many
v_gene: TRBV25-1
CDR3aa: CASSPGNTEAFF

j_gene: TRBJ2-1
abundance: many
v_gene: TRBV11-1
CDR3aa: CASSSGTTWGGEQFF

j_gene: TRBJ2-4
abundance: -
v_gene: TRBV5-1
CDR3aa: CASSLWGGAKNIQYF

j_gene: TRBJ1-6
abundance: -
v_gene: TRBV10-3
CDR3aa: CAISESKGSPLHF

j_gene: TRBJ1-1
abundance: -
v_gene: TRBV7-6
CDR3aa: CASSDGRGHESEAFF

j_gene: TRBJ2-3
abundance: -
v_gene: TRBV11-2
CDR3aa: CASSLVGGYTDTQYF

j_gene: -
abundance: -
v_gene: TRBV11-2
CDR3aa: CASSLQRGATYEQYF

j_gene: TRBJ1-1
abundance: -
v_gene: TRBV19
CDR3aa: CASKGQMIGEAFF